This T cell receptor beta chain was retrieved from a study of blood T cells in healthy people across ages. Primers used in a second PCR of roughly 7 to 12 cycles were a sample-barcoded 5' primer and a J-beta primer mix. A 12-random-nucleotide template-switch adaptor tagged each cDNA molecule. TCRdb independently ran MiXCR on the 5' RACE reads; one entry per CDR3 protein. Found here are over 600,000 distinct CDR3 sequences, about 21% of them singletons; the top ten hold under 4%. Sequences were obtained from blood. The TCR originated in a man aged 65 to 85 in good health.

The CDR3 nucleotides are TGTGCCACCAGCGGCGGGGCCTCCTACAATGAGCAGTTCTTC. Amino acid sequence: CATSGGASYNEQFF. The genes are TRBV15 and TRBJ2-1, with TRBD2 as a possible D gene (6 bases). V was cut by 5 bases and J by 0 bases, with 8 bases left in between. The CDR3 totals 14 residues. Per germline, CDR1 LNHNV and CDR2 YYDKDF (reference sequence).